Each of the 7 T cell receptor beta chains below was sequenced from the same sample in a study of cytotoxic CD8 clonotypes in ibrutinib-treated CLL. This table comes from immunoSEQ multiplex PCR, and its TCRdb copy is limited to in-frame clones, with some not included. The sample yields approximately 140,000 clones, 60% to 80% seen once. Sequencing was performed on PBMCs, taken after 12 months of ibrutinib treatment. The receptor set was obtained from a human donor with chronic lymphocytic leukemia.

This chain uses TRBV21-1 with TRBJ1-1; the table's D call of TRBD1 was not tested on the DNA. TRBV21-1 is marked as a pseudogene. The CDR3 runs 18 residues. CDR3 bases: TGTGCCAGCAGCAACCGACAGGGGCAGTCTTCGGTGAACACTGAAGCTTTCTTT. It yields the protein CASSNRQGQSSVNTEAFF.

The chain recombines TRBV5-1 with TRBJ2-1, with TRBD2 identical over 8 bases. Trimming at V came to 4 bases and at J to 1 base, leaving 10 bases not matched to a gene. Germline V gene data show CDR1 as SGHRS and CDR2 as YFSETQ. This CDR3 has 17 residues. The DNA for the CDR3 is TGCGCCAGCAGCCCCTCCAGCGGGGGCTCATCCTACAATGAGCAGTTCTTC. Protein product: CASSPSSGGSSYNEQFF.

The chain joins TRBV30 to TRBJ1-1; 7 bases agree with TRBD1. V shed 3 bases and J 5 bases; nucleotides not matched to a gene: 6. Per the germline V gene, CDR1 is GTSNPN and CDR2 is SVGIG (reference sequence). The length of the CDR3 is 13 residues. This CDR3 is CAWSYTGVTEAFF. The CDR3, as DNA: TGTGCCTGGAGCTATACAGGGGTAACTGAAGCTTTCTTT.

This chain joins TRBV18 and TRBJ1-2; D gene unclear. The germline gives CDR1 KGHSH, CDR2 LQKENI. This CDR3 is built from 13 residues. V gave up 3 bases and J gave up 6 bases, with 11 bases separating them. The CDR3 DNA is TGTGCCAGCTCACCGGTTAGGACGAATGGCTACACCTTC. Residues: CASSPVRTNGYTF. Using reference TRBV18 and TRBJ1-2 for the parts outside the CDR3, the full variable domain is NAGVMQNPRHLVRRRGQEARLRCSPMKGHSHVYWYRQLPEEGLKFMVYLQKENIIDESGMPKERFSAEFPKEGPSILRIQQVVRGDSAAYFCASSPVRTNGYTFGSGTRLTVV.

The rearrangement uses TRBV6-6 and TRBJ1-5; D is possibly TRBD1 (6 bases). The ends were cut back, 4 bases at V and 3 bases at J, with 13 bases in the middle. From germline, CDR1 is MNHNY and CDR2 SVGAGI (reference sequence). The CDR3 runs to 15 residues. For the CDR3, the DNA is TGTGCCAGCAGTTCAGGACAGAGAGACAATCAGCCCCAGCATTTT. This gives the protein CASSSGQRDNQPQHF.

The chain joins TRBV11-2 to TRBJ2-7; 9 nucleotides match TRBD1. CDR3 length: 15 residues. Germline values: CDR1 SGHAT, CDR2 FQNNGV. The trim removed 5 bases at V and 5 bases at J, leaving 10 bases unmatched. The CDR3: CASSRGDRVKNEQYF. The CDR3 DNA sequence: TGTGCCAGCAGCCGTGGGGACAGGGTCAAAAACGAGCAGTACTTC.

This clone was recorded only once. J is TRBJ2-7 and V is TRBV6-5; possibly TRBD2 for D (5 bases). Germline V gene data show CDR1 as MNHEY and CDR2 as SVGAGI. The CDR3 loop spans 14 amino acids. Trimming took 0 bases from V and 4 from J, leaving 10 bases between them. The CDR3 DNA reads as TGTGCCAGCAGTTACTCGAGATCGGGGTACGAGCAGTACTTC. Amino acid sequence: CASSYSRSGYEQYF.